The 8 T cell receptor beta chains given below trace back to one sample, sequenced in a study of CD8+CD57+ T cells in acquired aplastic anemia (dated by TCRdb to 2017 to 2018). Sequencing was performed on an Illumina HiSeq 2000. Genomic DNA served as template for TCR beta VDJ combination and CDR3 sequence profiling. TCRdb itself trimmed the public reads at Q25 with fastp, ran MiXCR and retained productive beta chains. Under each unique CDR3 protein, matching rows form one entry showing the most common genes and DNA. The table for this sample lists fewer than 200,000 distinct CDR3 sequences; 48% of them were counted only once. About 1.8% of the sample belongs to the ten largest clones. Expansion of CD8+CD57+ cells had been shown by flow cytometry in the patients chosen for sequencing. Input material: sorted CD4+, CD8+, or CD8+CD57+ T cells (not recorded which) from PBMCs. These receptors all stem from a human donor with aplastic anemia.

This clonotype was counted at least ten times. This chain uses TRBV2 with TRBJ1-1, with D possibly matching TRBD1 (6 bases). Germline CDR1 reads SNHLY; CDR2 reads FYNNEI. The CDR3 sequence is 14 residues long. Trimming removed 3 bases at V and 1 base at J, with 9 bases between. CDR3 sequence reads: CASSDRGANTEAFF. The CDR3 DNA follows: TGTGCCAGCAGTGATAGGGGGGCGAACACTGAAGCTTTCTTT.

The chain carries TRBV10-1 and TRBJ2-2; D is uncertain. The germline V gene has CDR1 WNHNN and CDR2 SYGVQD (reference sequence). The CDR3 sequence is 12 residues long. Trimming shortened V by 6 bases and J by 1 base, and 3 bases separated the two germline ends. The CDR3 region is CASRMNTGELFF. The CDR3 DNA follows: TGCGCCAGCAGGATGAACACCGGGGAGCTGTTTTTT.

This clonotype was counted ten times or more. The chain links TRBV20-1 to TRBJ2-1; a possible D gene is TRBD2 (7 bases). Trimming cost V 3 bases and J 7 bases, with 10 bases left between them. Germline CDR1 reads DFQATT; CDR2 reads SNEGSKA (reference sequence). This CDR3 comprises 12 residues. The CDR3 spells CSASGGLNEQFF. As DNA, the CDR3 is TGCAGTGCTAGCGGGGGGCTGAATGAGCAGTTCTTC.

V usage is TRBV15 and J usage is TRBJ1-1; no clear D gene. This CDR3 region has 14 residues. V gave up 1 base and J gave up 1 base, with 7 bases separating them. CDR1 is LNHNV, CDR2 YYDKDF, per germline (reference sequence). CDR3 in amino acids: CATSRGRENTEAFF. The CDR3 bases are TGTGCCACCAGCAGAGGACGGGAGAACACTGAAGCTTTCTTT.

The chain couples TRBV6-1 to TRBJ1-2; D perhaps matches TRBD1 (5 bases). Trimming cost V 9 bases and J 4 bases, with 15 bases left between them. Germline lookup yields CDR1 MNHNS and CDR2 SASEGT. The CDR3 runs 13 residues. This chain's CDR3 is CASGDFSGYGYTF. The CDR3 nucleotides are TGTGCCAGTGGGGACTTTTCGGGCTATGGCTACACCTTC.

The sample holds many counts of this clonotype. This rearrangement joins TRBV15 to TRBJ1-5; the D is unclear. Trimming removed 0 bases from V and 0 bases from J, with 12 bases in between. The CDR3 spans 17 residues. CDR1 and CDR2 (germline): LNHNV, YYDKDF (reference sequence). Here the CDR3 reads CATSREGWGYSNQPQHF. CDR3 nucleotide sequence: TGTGCCACCAGCAGAGAGGGGTGGGGATATAGCAATCAGCCCCAGCATTTT.

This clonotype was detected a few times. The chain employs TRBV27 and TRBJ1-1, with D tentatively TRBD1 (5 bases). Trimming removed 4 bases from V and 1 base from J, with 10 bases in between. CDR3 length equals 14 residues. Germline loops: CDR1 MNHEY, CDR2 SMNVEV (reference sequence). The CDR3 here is CASSWGTGNTEAFF. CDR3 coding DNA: TGTGCCAGCAGTTGGGGTACAGGGAACACTGAAGCTTTCTTT.

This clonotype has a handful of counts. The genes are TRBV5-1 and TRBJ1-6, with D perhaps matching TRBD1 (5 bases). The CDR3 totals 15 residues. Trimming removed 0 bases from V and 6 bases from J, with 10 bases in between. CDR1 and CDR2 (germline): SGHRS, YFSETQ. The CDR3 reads CASSLEGRINSPLHF. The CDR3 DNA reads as TGCGCCAGCAGCTTGGAGGGACGGATTAATTCACCCCTCCACTTT.